These 3 T cell receptor beta chains came from one sample sequenced in a study of blood T cell repertoires in COVID-19. Clones were read by immunoSEQ multiplex PCR, and TCRdb kept only the in-frame ones, dropping some. The repertoire holds 310,000 or so clones, with approximately 86% as singletons. Source material: peripheral blood. The receptors come from a woman aged 25 to 39 who had recovered from COVID-19.

The chain employs TRBV19 and TRBJ2-7; D may be TRBD2 (5 bases). Between the trimmed V and J ends, which lost 5 bases and 4 bases, there was a span of 12 bases. Germline V gene data show CDR1 as LNHDA and CDR2 as SQIVND (reference sequence). The CDR3 runs to 13 residues. In nucleotides, the CDR3 is TGTGCCAGTAGTCTCCGTCCGGGGTACGAGCAGTACTTC. This gives the protein CASSLRPGYEQYF.

The chain employs TRBV3-1 (or the pseudogene TRBV3-2) and TRBJ1-1; no reliable D call. V was clipped by 3 bases and J by 5 bases, with 13 bases between them. CDR1 is LGHDT, CDR2 YNNKEL, per germline (reference sequence). This CDR3 spans 14 amino acids. The CDR3 sequence: CASSHQFERTEAFF. CDR3 bases: TGTGCCAGCAGCCACCAGTTTGAGAGGACTGAAGCTTTCTTT.

A single count supports this clone. The CDR3, as DNA: TGTGCCAGCACCCCGGGACAGGGAAAAACTGGGGCCAACGTCCTGACTTTC. This gives the protein CASTPGQGKTGANVLTF. The chain joins TRBV11-2 to TRBJ2-6; 9 bases map to TRBD1. CDR1 is SGHAT, CDR2 FQNNGV, per germline. The V and J ends lost 7 bases and 2 bases, in that order; junction bases with no gene match: 9. The CDR3 is 17 amino acids.